This T cell receptor (beta chain) is drawn from a study of blood T cell repertoires in COVID-19. The CDR3 runs to 14 residues. CDR1 SGHRS and CDR2 YFSETQ come from the germline V gene. V lost 3 bases, J lost 6 bases, and 12 bases lay in between. Original handling: Estimated nucleated cell counts came from reference gene primer amplification. Assay used: immunoSEQ multiplex PCR; TCRdb lists only in-frame clones, some missing. From that table come the V and J calls and clone size; the DNA was used to work out D and trimming. The data show over 120,000 clones, roughly 88% seen once. This clonotype was obtained from a man in his sixties or seventies with acute or convalescent COVID-19. Sequenced: peripheral blood. The chain is built from TRBV5-1 and TRBJ1-4; D unresolved. The CDR3 here is CASSSGRVDEKLFF. CDR3 nucleotides: TGCGCCAGCAGCTCTGGGAGGGTGGATGAAAAACTGTTTTTT.